The entry that follows covers one T cell receptor (beta chain) sequence. The antigen is not known. TCRdb recomputed calls from the reads with MiXCR, one row per CDR3 protein. The repertoire holds approximately 340,000 distinct CDR3 sequences, around 29% seen once, with 20% in the top ten. Germline V gene data show CDR1 as SEHNR and CDR2 as FQNEAQ (reference sequence). This CDR3 comprises 14 residues. V was pared by 5 bases and J by 2 bases, with 4 bases of the junction left unmatched. This specimen comes from a study of T cell repertoires in cytomegalovirus infection. Study at large: Newly reported HLA-C-restricted and thoroughly characterized HLA-B-restricted CMV epitopes were employed. Indications of both CMV infection and matching HLA type were provided by public TCR beta signatures. Study results and limitations: Carriage of CMV together with the relevant HLA was identifiable through cumulative public TCR beta family frequency. CMV-specific HLA-C-restricted TCR beta clonotypes dominated the ex vivo response.

The sequencing here drew on cultured PBMCs, taken from culture after CMV antigen stimulation. J is TRBJ2-5 and V is TRBV7-9; 8 bases match TRBD2. The source is a human donor in good health (CMV status not recorded). Some clones in this sample may be carry-over from other donors' samples. The CDR3 protein is CASSPGLVQETQYF. The CDR3 nucleotides read TGTGCCAGCAGCCCGGGACTAGTACAAGAGACCCAGTACTTC. The full variable domain, its missing parts supplied by reference TRBV7-9 and TRBJ2-5, is DTGVSQNPRHKITKRGQNVTFRCDPISEHNRLYWYRQTLGQGPEFLTYFQNEAQLEKSRLLSDRFSAERPKGSFSTLEIQRTEQGDSAMYLCASSPGLVQETQYFGPGTRLLVL.